This TCR beta chain was identified during a study of T cell changes during pregnancy in multiple sclerosis (dated by TCRdb to the late 2010s). For the study in its entirety: The study looked at changes in the T cell repertoire across pregnancy in women with multiple sclerosis.

A remark on this clone: Its specific antigen is unknown. No base quality values were provided; no much bigger clone lies one nucleotide off.

Library prep was done by the immunoSEQ multiplex PCR assay. TCRdb holds this immuneACCESS table with in-frame rearrangements only. Some clones are missing; in checked studies, unresolved V genes explain under half, and the rest has no known cause. This sample is represented by 70,000 to 95,000 clones; just over 90% of them were singletons. Of the sample, around 0.75% is held by the ten largest clones. The clonotype was recovered from a female donor in good health, enrolled as a control in a pregnancy study. Sequencing used peripheral blood, obtained in the second trimester of pregnancy.

The sequence in DNA is TGTGCCAGCAGAAGGGGCCCGCTTCCGAACACTGAAGCTTTCTTT. This is translated as CASRRGPLPNTEAFF. The V gene is TRBV6-5 and the J gene is TRBJ1-1; the D gene is perhaps TRBD1, on 5 matching bases. V is shortened by 6 bases, J by 1 base, and the region joining them spans 15 bases. The germline V gene encodes CDR1 MNHEY and CDR2 SVGAGI. The CDR3 runs 15 amino acids, cysteine and phenylalanine included. Kept here is only the CDR3 DNA, which spans 45 bases and is read in frame from base 1.